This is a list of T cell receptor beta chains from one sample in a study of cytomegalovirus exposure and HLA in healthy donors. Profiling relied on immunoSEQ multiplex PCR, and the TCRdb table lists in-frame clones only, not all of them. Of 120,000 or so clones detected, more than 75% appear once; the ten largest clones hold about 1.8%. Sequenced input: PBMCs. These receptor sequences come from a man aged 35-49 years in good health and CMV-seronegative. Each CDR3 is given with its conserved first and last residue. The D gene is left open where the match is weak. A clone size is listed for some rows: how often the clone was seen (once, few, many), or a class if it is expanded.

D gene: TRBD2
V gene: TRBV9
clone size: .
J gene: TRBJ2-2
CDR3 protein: CASSVTSGGNTGELFF
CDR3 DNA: TGTGCCAGCAGCGTCACTAGCGGGGGGAACACCGGGGAGCTGTTTTTT

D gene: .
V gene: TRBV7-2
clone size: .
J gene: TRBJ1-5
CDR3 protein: CASSPRWGPDQPQHF
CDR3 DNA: TGTGCCAGCAGCCCGAGATGGGGGCCCGATCAGCCCCAGCATTTT

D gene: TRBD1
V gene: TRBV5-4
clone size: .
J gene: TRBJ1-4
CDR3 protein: CASSYDRGSEKLFF
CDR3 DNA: TGTGCCAGCAGCTACGACAGGGGGAGCGAAAAACTGTTTTTT

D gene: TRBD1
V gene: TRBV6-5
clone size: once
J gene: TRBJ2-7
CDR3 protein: CASSRLGQGTYEQYF
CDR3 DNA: TGTGCCAGCAGTCGTTTGGGACAGGGAACCTACGAGCAGTACTTC

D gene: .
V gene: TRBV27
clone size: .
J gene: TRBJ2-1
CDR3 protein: CASSLYFYNEQFF
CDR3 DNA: TGTGCCAGCAGTTTATACTTTTACAATGAGCAGTTCTTC

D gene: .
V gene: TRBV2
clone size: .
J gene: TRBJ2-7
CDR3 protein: CASSERGIGTVGF
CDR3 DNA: TGTGCCAGCAGTGAAAGAGGGATCGGGACTGTTGGGTTC

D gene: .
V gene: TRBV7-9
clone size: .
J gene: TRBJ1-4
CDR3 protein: CASSLPLPRGVVTNEKLFF
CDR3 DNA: TGTGCCAGCAGCTTACCCCTCCCGCGGGGGGTTGTAACTAATGAAAAACTGTTTTTT

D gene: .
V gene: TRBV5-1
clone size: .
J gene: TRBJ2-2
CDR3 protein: CASSLAARTGELFF
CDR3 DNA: TGCGCCAGCAGCTTGGCAGCCAGGACCGGGGAGCTGTTTTTT

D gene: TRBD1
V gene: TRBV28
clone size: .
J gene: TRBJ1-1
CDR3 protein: CASTKGQMNTEAFF
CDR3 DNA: TGTGCCAGCACCAAGGGACAGATGAACACTGAAGCTTTCTTT

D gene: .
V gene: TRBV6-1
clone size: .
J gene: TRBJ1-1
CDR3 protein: CASRKGGASTEAFF
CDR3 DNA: TGTGCCAGCAGGAAAGGGGGGGCGTCGACTGAAGCTTTCTTT

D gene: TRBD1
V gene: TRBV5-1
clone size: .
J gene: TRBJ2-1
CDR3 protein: CASSLGGTGGNEQFF
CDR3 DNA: TGCGCCAGCAGCTTGGGGGGGACAGGGGGGAATGAGCAGTTCTTC

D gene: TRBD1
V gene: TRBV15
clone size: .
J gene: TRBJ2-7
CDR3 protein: CATSREGTGLYEQYF
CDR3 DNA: TGTGCCACCAGCAGAGAGGGGACAGGGCTATACGAGCAGTACTTC

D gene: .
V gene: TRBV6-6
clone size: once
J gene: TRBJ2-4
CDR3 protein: CASSTEGLAKNIQYF
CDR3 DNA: TGTGCCAGCAGTACTGAGGGTTTAGCCAAAAACATTCAGTACTTC

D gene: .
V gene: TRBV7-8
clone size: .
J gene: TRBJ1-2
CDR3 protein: CASSLAGTRGNYGYTF
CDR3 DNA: TGTGCCAGCAGCTTGGCCGGGACACGGGGCAACTATGGCTACACCTTC

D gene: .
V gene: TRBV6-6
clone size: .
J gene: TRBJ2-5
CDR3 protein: CASSYWAGYQETQYF
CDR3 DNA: TGTGCCAGCAGTTACTGGGCGGGGTACCAAGAGACCCAGTACTTC

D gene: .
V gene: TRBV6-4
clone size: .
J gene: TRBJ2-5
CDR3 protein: CASRTEWFVTQYF
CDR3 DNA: TGTGCCAGTCGGACAGAATGGTTCGTGACCCAGTACTTC

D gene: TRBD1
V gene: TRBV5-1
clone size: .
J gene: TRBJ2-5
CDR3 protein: CASSKGGQGFQETQYF
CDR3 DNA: TGCGCCAGCAGCAAAGGGGGACAGGGATTCCAAGAGACCCAGTACTTC

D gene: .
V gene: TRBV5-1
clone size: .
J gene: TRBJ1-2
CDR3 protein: CASSPALGAGYTF
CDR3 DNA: TGCGCCAGCAGCCCGGCCTTGGGGGCTGGCTACACCTTC

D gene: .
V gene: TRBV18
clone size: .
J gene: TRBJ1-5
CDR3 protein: CASSLRTDQPQHF
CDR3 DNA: TGTGCCAGCTCACTAAGGACAGATCAGCCCCAGCATTTT

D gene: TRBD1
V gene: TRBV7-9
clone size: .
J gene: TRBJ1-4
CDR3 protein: CASSLGEGQDNEKLFF
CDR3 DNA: TGTGCCAGCAGCTTAGGTGAGGGACAGGATAATGAAAAACTGTTTTTT

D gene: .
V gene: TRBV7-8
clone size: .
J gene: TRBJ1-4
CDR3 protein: CASSLMTGRNEKLFF
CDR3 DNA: TGTGCCAGCAGCCTTATGACGGGAAGGAATGAAAAACTGTTTTTT

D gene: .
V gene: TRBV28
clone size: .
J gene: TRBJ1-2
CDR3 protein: CASSSLGGLNYGYTF
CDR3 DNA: TGTGCCAGCAGTTCACTCGGGGGGCTGAACTATGGCTACACCTTC

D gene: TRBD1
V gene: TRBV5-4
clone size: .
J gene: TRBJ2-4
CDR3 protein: CASSVNRGLGAKNIQYF
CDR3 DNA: TGTGCCAGCAGCGTTAACAGGGGGCTGGGAGCCAAAAACATTCAGTACTTC

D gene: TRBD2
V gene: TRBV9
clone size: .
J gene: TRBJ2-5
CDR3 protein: CASSSGTSGGSPKETQYF
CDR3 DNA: TGTGCCAGCAGCTCAGGGACTAGCGGGGGGAGCCCAAAAGAGACCCAGTACTTC

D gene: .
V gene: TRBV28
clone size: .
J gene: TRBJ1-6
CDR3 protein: CASSPPSYNSPLHF
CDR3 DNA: TGTGCCAGCAGCCCCCCGTCCTATAATTCACCCCTCCACTTT

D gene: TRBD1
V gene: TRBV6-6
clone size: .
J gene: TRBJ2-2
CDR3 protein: CASSYPPGGTGELFF
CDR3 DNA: TGTGCCAGCAGTTACCCCCCAGGGGGCACCGGGGAGCTGTTTTTT

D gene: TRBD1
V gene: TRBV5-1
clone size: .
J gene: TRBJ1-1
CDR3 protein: CASSTTGATEAFF
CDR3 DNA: TGCGCCAGCAGCACCACAGGGGCGACTGAAGCTTTCTTT

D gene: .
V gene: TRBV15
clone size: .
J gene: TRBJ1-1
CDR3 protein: CATSKQVAAEAFF
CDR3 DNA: TGTGCCACCAGCAAACAGGTCGCCGCTGAAGCTTTCTTT

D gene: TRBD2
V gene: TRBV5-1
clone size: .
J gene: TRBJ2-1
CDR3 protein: CASSIGGLAVTQSSYNEQFF
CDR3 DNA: TGCGCCAGCAGTATTGGGGGACTAGCGGTTACCCAGAGCTCCTACAATGAGCAGTTCTTC

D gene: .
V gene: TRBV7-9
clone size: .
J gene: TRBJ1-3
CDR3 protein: CASSLIEGNTIYF
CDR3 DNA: TGTGCCAGCAGCTTAATTGAGGGAAACACCATATATTTT

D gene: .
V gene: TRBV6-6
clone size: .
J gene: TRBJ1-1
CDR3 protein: CASSYRGPVNTEAFF
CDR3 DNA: TGTGCCAGCAGTTATCGGGGTCCCGTGAACACTGAAGCTTTCTTT

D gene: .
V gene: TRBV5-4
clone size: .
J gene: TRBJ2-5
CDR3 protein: CASSGSAPRETQYF
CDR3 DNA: TGTGCCAGCAGCGGGTCGGCCCCTAGAGAGACCCAGTACTTC

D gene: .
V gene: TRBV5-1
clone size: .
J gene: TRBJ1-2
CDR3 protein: CASSLGRASIGYGYTF
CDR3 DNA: TGCGCCAGCAGCTTGGGGAGGGCTTCTATCGGGTATGGCTACACCTTC

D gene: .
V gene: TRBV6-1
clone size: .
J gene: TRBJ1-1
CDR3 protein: CASSTLLGGTEAFF
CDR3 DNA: TGTGCCAGCAGTACGTTATTGGGAGGCACTGAAGCTTTCTTT

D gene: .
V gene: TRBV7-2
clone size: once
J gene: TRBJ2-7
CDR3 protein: CASSNRVGVSYEQYF
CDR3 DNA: TGTGCCAGCAGCAACCGGGTCGGGGTCTCCTACGAGCAGTACTTC

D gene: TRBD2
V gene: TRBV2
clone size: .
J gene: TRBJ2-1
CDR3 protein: CASSGSGGGPNEQFF
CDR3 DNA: TGTGCCAGCAGTGGGAGCGGGGGGGGCCCGAATGAGCAGTTCTTC

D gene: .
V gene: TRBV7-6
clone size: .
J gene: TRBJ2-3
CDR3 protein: CASSLGLGGWAGSTDTQYF
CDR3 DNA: TGTGCCAGCAGCTTAGGACTTGGGGGGTGGGCGGGTAGCACAGATACGCAGTATTTT

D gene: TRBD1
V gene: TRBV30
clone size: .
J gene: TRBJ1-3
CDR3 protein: CAWSVRVGTGLTPILNTIYF
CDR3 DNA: TGTGCCTGGAGTGTAAGAGTGGGGACAGGGTTAACCCCGATCCTAAACACCATATATTTT

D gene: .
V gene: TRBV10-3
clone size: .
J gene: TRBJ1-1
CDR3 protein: CAISRGYNTEAFF
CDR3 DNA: TGTGCCATCAGTAGGGGGTACAACACTGAAGCTTTCTTT

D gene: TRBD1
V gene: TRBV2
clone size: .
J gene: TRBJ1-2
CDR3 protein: CASGSRQGNDLGYTF
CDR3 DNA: TGTGCCAGCGGGTCGAGACAGGGGAATGACCTCGGCTACACCTTC

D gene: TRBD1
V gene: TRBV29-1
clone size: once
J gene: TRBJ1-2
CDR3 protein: CSVTGAGVKYGYTF
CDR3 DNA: TGCAGCGTTACAGGGGCCGGGGTAAAGTATGGCTACACCTTC